Reported below is one T cell receptor beta chain. Only in-frame clones appear in the TCRdb table, and some are missing; sequencing was by immunoSEQ multiplex PCR. Of 360,000 or so clones listed, 89% are singletons. These data originate in a study of Ad26.COV2.S vaccination and SARS-CoV-2 variants. As to treatment: some 19 received Ad26.COV2.S at low or high dose, single or two shots; roughly five received placebo; per-sample allocation not given. Collection of samples fell on day 63 after the first vaccine or placebo injection. This TCR derives from a person between 18 and 65 years old who received the Ad26.COV2.S COVID-19 vaccine or a placebo. This specimen was peripheral blood, taken in a trial of Ad26.COV2.S vaccine versus placebo.

CDR3 sequence reads: CASSLTGENEKLFF. The CDR3 DNA reads as TGTGCCAGCAGTCTGACAGGGGAGAATGAAAAACTGTTTTTT. V usage is TRBV7-8 and J usage is TRBJ1-4, with 8 bases fitting TRBD1. CDR1 and CDR2 (germline): SGHVS, FQNEAQ. V was clipped by 6 bases and J by 5 bases; unmatched bases: 5. This CDR3 spans 14 amino acids.